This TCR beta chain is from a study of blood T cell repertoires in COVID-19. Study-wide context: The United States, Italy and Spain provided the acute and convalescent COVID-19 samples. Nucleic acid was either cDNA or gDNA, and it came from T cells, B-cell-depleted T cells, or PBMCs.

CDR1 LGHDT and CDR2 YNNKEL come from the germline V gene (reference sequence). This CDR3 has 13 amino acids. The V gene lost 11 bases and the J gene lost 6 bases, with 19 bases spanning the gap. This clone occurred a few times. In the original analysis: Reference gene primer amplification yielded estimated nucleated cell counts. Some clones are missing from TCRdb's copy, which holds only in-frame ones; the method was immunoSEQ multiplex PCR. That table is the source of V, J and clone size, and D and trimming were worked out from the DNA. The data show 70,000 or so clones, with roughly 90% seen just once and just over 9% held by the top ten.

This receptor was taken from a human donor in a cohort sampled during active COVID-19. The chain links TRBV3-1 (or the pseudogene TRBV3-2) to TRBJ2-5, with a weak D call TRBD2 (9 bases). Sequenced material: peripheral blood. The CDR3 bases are TGTGCCTCGCAGGGGGCGGGGGGGAAGACCCAGTACTTC. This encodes CASQGAGGKTQYF.